Included here is one T cell receptor (beta chain) sequence, with context. The sample belongs to a study of patients and donors after allogeneic stem cell transplantation. MiXCR, run by TCRdb on the RT-PCR reads, gives a single entry per CDR3 protein. The table has approximately 160,000 distinct CDR3 sequences, about a quarter seen once. Sequencing was done on a sample of blood, either unsorted or a sorted T cell fraction (not recorded which). The TCR originated in a human donor who was either an allogeneic HSCT recipient or a stem cell or donor lymphocyte infusion donor (not recorded which). It is not recorded whose cells these are; they may come from a transplant donor.

In DNA, the CDR3 is TGTGCCAGCAGAGGCACAACGACCGAAGCTTTCTTT. Translation: CASRGTTTEAFF. The gene calls are TRBV7-8 and TRBJ1-1; D is undetermined. Trimming left V 6 bases short and J 8 bases short, with 13 bases between. Germline-derived CDR1 and CDR2 are SGHVS and FQNEAQ. The CDR3 spans 12 residues.